This TCR beta chain was identified during a study of cytomegalovirus exposure and HLA in healthy donors. A multiplex PCR was run with 60 Vbeta primers and 13 Jbeta primers. This table comes from immunoSEQ multiplex PCR, and its TCRdb copy is limited to in-frame clones, with some not included. The sample includes about 190,000 clones, 79% of them seen just once. While unrecorded immune exposures were likely, the donors were nominally healthy when sampled. The CDR3 consists of 14 residues. Germline values: CDR1 SGHRS, CDR2 YFSETQ. Trimming shortened V by 4 bases and J by 2 bases, and 13 bases separated the two germline ends. Study-wide points: The study dropped some indistinguishable V segments, TRBV6-2 and TRBV6-3 among them. Through in vitro validation, a few CMV-associated chains were shown to be specific for CMV antigens. With later analysis, a missense DCLRE1C variant became linked to TCR beta V- and J-gene trimming.

Comments on this clone: The target antigen is unknown.

Specimen: PBMCs. This clonotype was obtained from a woman aged 18-29 years in good health and CMV-seronegative. V and J are TRBV5-1 and TRBJ2-7; D is unresolved. The CDR3 is CASSPPSAAYEQYF. In nucleotides, the CDR3 is TGCGCCAGCAGCCCCCCCAGCGCCGCCTACGAGCAGTACTTC.